Below are 17 T cell receptor beta chains sequenced from a single sample in a study of CD8 T cells in ankylosing spondylitis. One entry per CDR3 protein results from TCRdb running MiXCR on the 5' RACE reads. The sample contains 250,000 to 350,000 distinct CDR3 sequences, about a fifth of which appear only once. The specimen was blood, either unsorted or a sorted T cell fraction (not recorded which). All receptors derive from a female donor with ankylosing spondylitis or in good health (not recorded which).

The chain employs TRBV5-1 and TRBJ2-1, with D uncertain. Trimming pared 0 bases from V and 5 bases from J, leaving 12 bases between. From germline, CDR1 is SGHRS and CDR2 YFSETQ. The CDR3 extends over 15 amino acids. The CDR3: CASSLGTVTNNEQFF. CDR3 nucleotide sequence: TGCGCCAGCAGCTTGGGAACTGTAACAAACAATGAGCAGTTCTTC. Using reference TRBV5-1 and TRBJ2-1 for the parts outside the CDR3, the full variable domain is KAGVTQTPRYLIKTRGQQVTLSCSPISGHRSVSWYQQTPGQGLQFLFEYFSETQRNKGNFPGRFSGRQFSNSRSEMNVSTLELGDSALYLCASSLGTVTNNEQFFGPGTRLTVL.

The V call is TRBV11-2, the J call TRBJ2-5; possible D gene TRBD2, 5 bases. Per germline, CDR1 SGHAT and CDR2 FQNNGV. Trimming removed 5 bases from V and 0 bases from J, with 13 bases in between. The CDR3 covers 15 residues. CDR3 sequence (DNA): TGTGCCAGCAGCCGACTAATCCCGTACCAAGAGACCCAGTACTTC. Translated: CASSRLIPYQETQYF.

This chain links TRBV5-1 with TRBJ2-1, with 12 positions matching TRBD2. Germline V gene data show CDR1 as SGHRS and CDR2 as YFSETQ. The length of the CDR3 is 14 residues. Trimming took 5 bases from V and 9 from J; bases not matched to a gene: 6. CDR3 DNA sequence: TGCGCCAGCAGGGAAGGACTAGCGGGAAGTGAGCAGTTCTTC. Its protein is CASREGLAGSEQFF.

The chain joins TRBV7-2 to TRBJ2-5; D gene uncertain. This CDR3 is built from 13 residues. Germline CDR1 and CDR2: SGHTA and FQGNSA. V lost 3 bases, J lost 4 bases, and 9 bases lay in between. For the CDR3, the DNA is TGTGCCAGCAGCTTCGAGTTGAGAGAGACCCAGTACTTC. Protein sequence: CASSFELRETQYF.

This rearrangement joins TRBV2 to TRBJ2-3; 7 nucleotides agree with TRBD2. This CDR3 has 15 amino acids. Germline-derived CDR1 and CDR2 are SNHLY and FYNNEI. V was pared by 4 bases and J by 4 bases, with 8 bases of the junction left unmatched. For the CDR3, the DNA is TGTGCCAGCAGTGGTGCGGGAGAAGGGGCAGATACGCAGTATTTT. Its translation: CASSGAGEGADTQYF.

Many counts were recorded for this clonotype. In DNA form, the CDR3 reads TGTGCCAGCATCAGCCCGTGGCTAGAAACCCCCAATGAGCAGTTCTTC. It is translated as CASISPWLETPNEQFF. The rearrangement joins TRBV6-1 to TRBJ2-1, with D unclear. The CDR3 is 16 amino acids. Germline V gene sequence: CDR1 MNHNS, CDR2 SASEGT. V lost 7 bases and J 6 bases, leaving 22 bases between the germline ends.

The chain combines TRBV28 with TRBJ2-5; the D is unclear. CDR1 is MDHEN, CDR2 SYDVKM, per germline. Trimming removed 6 bases at V and 2 bases at J, with 13 bases between. The CDR3 is 14 residues long. Here the CDR3 reads CASRVRPVQETQYF. CDR3 coding DNA: TGTGCCAGCAGAGTTAGGCCCGTTCAAGAGACCCAGTACTTC. The variable domain in full, with the rest retrieved from reference TRBV28 and TRBJ2-5, is DVKVTQSSRYLVKRTGEKVFLECVQDMDHENMFWYRQDPGLGLRLIYFSYDVKMKEKGDIPEGYSVSREKKERFSLILESASTNQTSMYLCASRVRPVQETQYFGPGTRLLVL.

The chain combines TRBV6-1 with TRBJ2-7; a possible D gene is TRBD1 (5 bases). The germline CDR1 and CDR2 sequences are MNHNS and SASEGT. This CDR3 has 15 amino acids. V lost 5 bases to trimming and J lost 3 bases, with 17 bases between them. CDR3 sequence (DNA): TGTGCCAGCAGTCTCCGTGGGGTGGGGCACTACGAGCAGTACTTC. This codes for CASSLRGVGHYEQYF.

This clonotype has more than one count but fewer than ten. The chain's CDR3 is CASSLNKGSNYGYTF. The DNA for the CDR3 is TGTGCCAGCAGCTTGAACAAGGGGAGTAACTATGGCTACACCTTC. The chain recombines TRBV7-2 with TRBJ1-2, with D possibly being TRBD1 (5 bases). The CDR3 is 15 amino acids. V gave up 3 bases and J gave up 1 base, with 12 bases separating them. CDR1 is SGHTA, CDR2 FQGNSA, per germline. Looking up the rest from reference TRBV7-2 and TRBJ1-2 gives the full variable domain: GAGVSQSPSNKVTEKGKDVELRCDPISGHTALYWYRQSLGQGLEFLIYFQGNSAPDKSGLPSDRFSAERTGGSVSTLTIQRTQQEDSAVYLCASSLNKGSNYGYTFGSGTRLTVV.

This rearrangement joins TRBV20-1 to TRBJ2-7; TRBD2 matches at 7 bases. This CDR3 comprises 14 residues. The J segment lost 2 bases and the V segment lost 4 bases, leaving 8 bases of the junction unmatched. The germline gives CDR1 DFQATT, CDR2 SNEGSKA (reference sequence). This CDR3 reads CSAMGGGSTYEQYF. The DNA of the CDR3 is TGCAGTGCTATGGGCGGGGGTTCTACCTACGAGCAGTACTTC.

This clonotype was counted between two and nine times. The chain carries TRBV6-5 and TRBJ2-7, with D perhaps given as TRBD1 or TRBD2 (5 bases each). The V gene lost 4 bases and the J gene lost 6 bases, with 25 bases spanning the gap. This CDR3 has 17 amino acids. Germline V CDR1 and CDR2: MNHEY, SVGAGI. CDR3 DNA: TGTGCCAGCAGTTTTGGAACCGGGGCCATGCCCGGCAGCGAGCAGTACTTC. Translating gives CASSFGTGAMPGSEQYF.

This clonotype was found many times. V is TRBV6-2 or TRBV6-3 and J is TRBJ2-1; 7 bases map to TRBD2. V was clipped by 6 bases and J by 5 bases; unmatched bases: 7. CDR1 MNHEY and CDR2 SVGEGT come from the germline V gene. CDR3 length: 14 amino acids. CDR3 amino acids: CASRGTTPHNEQFF. In nucleotides, the CDR3 is TGTGCCAGCAGGGGGACTACCCCCCACAATGAGCAGTTCTTC.

The rearrangement links TRBV5-3 to TRBJ2-1, with D unclear. TRBV5-3 is labeled an ORF, and its function is uncertain. V lost 5 bases to trimming and J lost 1 base, with 4 bases between them. The CDR3 length is 12 residues. The DNA of the CDR3 is TGTGCCAGAAGTAATTCCTACAATGAGCAGTTCTTC. It translates to CARSNSYNEQFF.

The V gene is TRBV29-1, the J gene TRBJ2-5; 7 bases are a match to TRBD1. The CDR3 totals 13 residues. The V gene's germline CDR1 is SQVTM and CDR2 ANQGSEA. V lost 0 bases to trimming and J lost 13 bases; unmatched junction nucleotides: 11. The CDR3 bases are TGCAGCGTTGAAGATCTTCCGAGGGGGCAGCTGTACTTC. Its translation is CSVEDLPRGQLYF. Together with reference TRBV29-1 and TRBJ2-5, the CDR3 gives the full variable domain: SAVISQKPSRDICQRGTSLTIQCQVDSQVTMMFWYRQQPGQSLTLIATANQGSEATYESGFVIDKFPISRPNLTFSTLTVSNMSPEDSSIYLCSVEDLPRGQLYFGPGTRLLVL.

The chain has TRBV6-1 and TRBJ1-1; D perhaps matches TRBD1 (5 bases). From germline, CDR1 is MNHNS and CDR2 SASEGT. V lost 5 bases, J lost 8 bases, and 18 bases lay in between. The CDR3 totals 14 residues. The CDR3: CASSPRFSAGEAFF. The CDR3 nucleotides are TGTGCCAGCAGTCCCCGGTTTTCTGCAGGGGAAGCTTTCTTT.

V gene TRBV10-1 combines with J gene TRBJ2-3; D ambiguous. The CDR3 consists of 13 residues. V was cut by 6 bases and J by 2 bases, with 9 bases left in between. Per the germline V gene, CDR1 is WNHNN and CDR2 is SYGVQD (reference sequence). CDR3: CASSTRPTDTQYF. The CDR3 DNA reads as TGCGCCAGCAGCACCAGACCCACAGATACGCAGTATTTT.

There are a few counts of this clonotype. The chain links TRBV10-3 to TRBJ2-3, with unresolved D. The germline V and J ends were trimmed by 3 bases and 5 bases, with 18 bases remaining between them. The V gene's germline CDR1 is ENHRY and CDR2 SYGVKD. The CDR3 runs 16 residues. Here the CDR3 reads CAISDHLQVKGDTQYF. CDR3 DNA: TGTGCCATCAGTGATCACCTCCAGGTCAAGGGAGATACGCAGTATTTT.